Each of the 13 T cell receptor beta chains below was sequenced from the same sample in a study of blood T cell repertoires in COVID-19. Clones were sequenced by immunoSEQ multiplex PCR, and TCRdb holds only the in-frame ones, with some missing. The data contain about 520,000 clones, 70% to 90% of them singletons. The sample comprised peripheral blood. The origin of the receptors is a human donor in a cohort sampled during active COVID-19.

This clone appeared a few times. This sequence joins TRBV29-1 and TRBJ2-5; 7 bases align to TRBD1. This CDR3 is built from 15 residues. From germline, CDR1 is SQVTM and CDR2 ANQGSEA. The V gene end was trimmed by 7 bases and the J gene end by 5 bases; junction bases not matched to a gene: 16. The CDR3 DNA is TGCAGCGCACCGGGACAGAGTTCCTCTACGGAGACCCAGTACTTC. It codes for CSAPGQSSSTETQYF.

The rearrangement links TRBV3-1 (or the pseudogene TRBV3-2) to TRBJ2-3; 7 bases are a match to TRBD2. J lost 3 bases, V lost 1 base, and 10 bases had no gene match. This CDR3 has 17 residues. The V gene's germline CDR1 is LGHDT and CDR2 YNNKEL (reference sequence). The CDR3 coding sequence is TGTGCCAGCAGCCAAGTAATCGGCGGGAGTGGAACAGATACGCAGTATTTT. It encodes CASSQVIGGSGTDTQYF.

The chain joins TRBV6-5 to TRBJ1-2, with TRBD1 matching over 10 bases. J was trimmed by 6 bases and V by 6 bases; bases with no gene match: 4. The V gene's germline CDR1 is MNHEY and CDR2 SVGAGI. The CDR3 totals 13 residues. CDR3 sequence reads: CASRTGTGDGYTF. The CDR3 DNA follows: TGTGCCAGCAGAACCGGGACAGGGGATGGCTACACCTTC.

This clone was recorded only once. The rearrangement links TRBV15 to TRBJ1-2; TRBD1 is a possible D gene (5 bases). CDR1 and CDR2 (germline): LNHNV, YYDKDF (reference sequence). Trimming pared 2 bases from V and 10 bases from J, leaving 20 bases between. The CDR3 sequence is 15 residues long. CDR3 DNA: TGTGCCACCAGCAGAAAAGCGCAGGGTCGGATTGACTACACCTTC. Amino acid sequence: CATSRKAQGRIDYTF. The entire variable domain, with the rest obtained from reference TRBV15 and TRBJ1-2, is as follows: DAMVIQNPRYQVTQFGKPVTLSCSQTLNHNVMYWYQQKSSQAPKLLFHYYDKDFNNEADTPDNFQSRRPNTSFCFLDIRSPGLGDTAMYLCATSRKAQGRIDYTFGSGTRLTVV.

This chain uses TRBV29-1 with TRBJ1-1; D perhaps matches TRBD1 (6 bases). V was shortened by 6 bases and J by 3 bases, with 17 bases between the two germline ends. The CDR3 spans 14 residues. CDR1 and CDR2 (germline): SQVTM, ANQGSEA. CDR3 DNA sequence: TGCAGCGTAAAGAGGGGACAAAGCTACACTGAAGCTTTCTTT. Protein product: CSVKRGQSYTEAFF.

The rearrangement joins TRBV4-1 to TRBJ1-2; weak D call: TRBD1 (5 bases). The CDR3 totals 13 residues. Trimming took off 0 bases at V and 8 bases at J, with 10 bases between the two ends. From germline, CDR1 is MGHRA and CDR2 YSYEKL. The CDR3 DNA sequence: TGCGCCAGCAGCCAAGAGTTTAGGGGAGGCTACACCTTC. As protein: CASSQEFRGGYTF.

J is TRBJ2-1 and V is TRBV4-1; 9 positions match TRBD1. The V gene's germline CDR1 is MGHRA and CDR2 YSYEKL. V dropped 3 bases and J dropped 7; count of bases not matched to a gene: 19. This CDR3 has 19 residues. The CDR3 loop reads CASSQEGGRRTGAGNEQFF. The CDR3 region has the DNA TGCGCCAGCAGCCAGGAAGGGGGTAGGAGGACAGGGGCTGGGAATGAGCAGTTCTTC.

The V gene is TRBV9, the J gene TRBJ2-7; tentative D call: TRBD2 (6 bases). The germline V gene has CDR1 SGDLS and CDR2 YYNGEE. Trimming took off 3 bases at V and 7 bases at J, with 23 bases between the two ends. The CDR3 length is 16 residues. CDR3 sequence: CASSARGRENLGEQYF. The CDR3 DNA reads as TGTGCCAGCAGCGCCCGCGGCCGGGAGAATCTGGGGGAGCAGTACTTC.

The chain uses TRBV28 and TRBJ2-2, with D uncertain. The germline V and J ends were trimmed by 6 bases and 4 bases, with 6 bases remaining between them. Germline CDR1 MDHEN, CDR2 SYDVKM. This CDR3 contains 12 residues. The CDR3 DNA follows: TGTGCCAGCAGCCGAGCCACCGGGGAGCTGTTTTTT. Translation gives CASSRATGELFF. The variable domain in full, completed from reference TRBV28 and TRBJ2-2, reads DVKVTQSSRYLVKRTGEKVFLECVQDMDHENMFWYRQDPGLGLRLIYFSYDVKMKEKGDIPEGYSVSREKKERFSLILESASTNQTSMYLCASSRATGELFFGEGSRLTVL.

The gene calls are TRBV7-2 and TRBJ2-5, with 12 bases identical to TRBD2. Germline CDR1 reads SGHTA; CDR2 reads FQGNSA. The CDR3 has 18 residues. The trim removed 0 bases at V and 0 bases at J, leaving 5 bases unmatched. Written as DNA, the CDR3 is TGTGCCAGCAGCTTAGCGCCCCTAGCGGGGGGGTACCAAGAGACCCAGTACTTC. Protein: CASSLAPLAGGYQETQYF.

V gene TRBV7-9 combines with J gene TRBJ2-7, with a tentative D call TRBD2 (5 bases). The CDR3 loop spans 15 amino acids. Germline CDR1 reads SEHNR; CDR2 reads FQNEAQ (reference sequence). V lost 3 bases and J lost 3, with 15 bases in between. CDR3 nucleotide sequence: TGTGCCAGCAGCTTTTTTCGGGATAGAAACTACGAGCAGTACTTC. Translating gives CASSFFRDRNYEQYF. The variable domain in full, completed from reference TRBV7-9 and TRBJ2-7, reads DTGVSQNPRHKITKRGQNVTFRCDPISEHNRLYWYRQTLGQGPEFLTYFQNEAQLEKSRLLSDRFSAERPKGSFSTLEIQRTEQGDSAMYLCASSFFRDRNYEQYFGPGTRLTVT.

V usage is TRBV6-2 or TRBV6-3 and J usage is TRBJ2-7; the D gene is possibly TRBD2 (5 bases). CDR1 is MNHEY, CDR2 SVGEGT, per germline. V was pared by 4 bases and J by 8 bases, with 12 bases between. This CDR3 has 12 residues. The CDR3 nucleotides are TGTGCCAGCAGTTGGACTGTAGTGCAGCAGTACTTC. Its translation: CASSWTVVQQYF.

V usage is TRBV6-5 and J usage is TRBJ1-1; TRBD1 might be the D (5 bases). With 6 bases removed from V and 12 bases from J, the gap between germline ends came to 17 bases. The CDR3 consists of 12 residues. CDR1 is MNHEY and CDR2 is SVGAGI in the germline V gene. For the CDR3, the DNA is TGTGCCAGCAGCCACCGGCAGGGAGGAACTTTCTTT. It codes for CASSHRQGGTFF.